These 15 T cell receptor beta chains were sequenced from one sample in a study of human T cells and chemical hapten exposure. Documented time point: healthy volunteer bleed at 6 weeks. Total RNA was isolated from whole blood that had not been fractionated. MiXCR, run by TCRdb on the RACE reads, gives a single entry per CDR3 protein. This table has some 65,000 distinct CDR3 sequences, 5.5% to 7.5% appearing once. Sequenced: whole blood. These receptors were obtained from a female donor in good health. Some clones in this sample may be carry-over from other donors' samples.

V usage is TRBV30 and J usage is TRBJ2-7, with TRBD1 matching 7 bases. The germline gives CDR1 GTSNPN, CDR2 SVGIG (reference sequence). This CDR3 contains 15 residues. The V gene end was trimmed by 1 base and the J gene end by 2 bases; junction bases not matched to a gene: 8. DNA of the CDR3: TGTGCCTGGAGTGGGGGACAGCATCTAACCTACGAGCAGTACTTC. Amino acids: CAWSGGQHLTYEQYF.

This chain uses TRBV5-6 with TRBJ2-3, with D possibly being TRBD1 (5 bases). With 4 bases removed from V and 2 bases from J, the gap between germline ends came to 17 bases. The CDR3 spans 16 residues. Germline loops: CDR1 SGHDT, CDR2 YYEEEE. CDR3 sequence reads: CASSPRVERHTDTQYF. The DNA of the CDR3 is TGTGCCAGCAGCCCCAGGGTAGAGAGACACACAGATACGCAGTATTTT.

This clonotype was detected ten times or more. The chain joins TRBV5-6 to TRBJ1-1; D gene uncertain. The CDR3 extends over 15 amino acids. Trimming removed 4 bases from V and 1 base from J, with 14 bases in between. Germline CDR1 and CDR2: SGHDT and YYEEEE. The CDR3 DNA is TGTGCCAGCAGCCCCATCTGGGCCGAGAACACTGAAGCTTTCTTT. Translation gives CASSPIWAENTEAFF.

This clonotype was detected many times. The chain is built from TRBV30 and TRBJ1-2; D gene unclear. Germline V gene data show CDR1 as GTSNPN and CDR2 as SVGIG (reference sequence). The CDR3 is 13 amino acids. V lost 4 bases and J 1 base, leaving 10 bases between the germline ends. CDR3 in amino acids: CAWTSGFNYGYTF. The CDR3 DNA reads as TGTGCCTGGACATCTGGGTTTAACTATGGCTACACCTTC. Drawing the rest from reference TRBV30 and TRBJ1-2, the complete variable domain is SQTIHQWPATLVQPVGSPLSLECTVEGTSNPNLYWYRQAAGRGLQLLFYSVGIGQISSEVPQNLSASRPQDRQFILSSKKLLLSDSGFYLCAWTSGFNYGYTFGSGTRLTVV.

This clonotype was counted many times. The chain joins TRBV5-6 to TRBJ2-3; either TRBD1 or TRBD2 may supply D (5 bases each). CDR3 size: 16 residues. The V end was cut by 0 bases, the J end by 0 bases, with 11 bases between. Per germline, CDR1 SGHDT and CDR2 YYEEEE. CDR3 nucleotides: TGTGCCAGCAGCTTGGTCGGGACCTATAGCACAGATACGCAGTATTTT. The encoded protein is CASSLVGTYSTDTQYF.

This clonotype was found a few times. The rearrangement links TRBV6-5 to TRBJ2-1; 7 bases fit TRBD1. The germline gives CDR1 MNHEY, CDR2 SVGAGI. The CDR3 length is 13 residues. J was trimmed by 8 bases and V by 6 bases; bases with no gene match: 7. CDR3 sequence (DNA): TGTGCCAGCAGCCGAATACAGGGGTATGAGCAGTTCTTC. It specifies CASSRIQGYEQFF.

V is TRBV12-3 or TRBV12-4 and J is TRBJ1-6; D gene uncertain. Trimming took 1 base from V and 4 from J, leaving 5 bases between them. The CDR3 runs 14 residues. Here the CDR3 reads CASSLGQYNSPLHF. The CDR3 DNA reads as TGTGCCAGCAGTTTAGGACAATATAATTCACCCCTCCACTTT.

This clonotype was picked up many times. The chain carries TRBV28 and TRBJ2-7, with a tentative D call TRBD1 (6 bases). This CDR3 is built from 21 residues. Trimming stripped 2 bases from V and 4 bases from J, with 33 bases between. Germline CDR1 MDHEN, CDR2 SYDVKM. CDR3 sequence (DNA): TGTGCCAGCAGTTTACCACTCTCCACCAACCCCCACGCACAGGGTTGGTACGAGCAGTACTTC. This encodes CASSLPLSTNPHAQGWYEQYF.

This clonotype was found many times. V is TRBV13 and J is TRBJ2-3, with 14 bases that match TRBD2. Per the germline V gene, CDR1 is PRHDT and CDR2 is FYEKMQ (reference sequence). This CDR3 region has 17 residues. J was trimmed by 6 bases and V by 5 bases; bases with no gene match: 10. CDR3 in DNA: TGTGCCAGCAGCCGGAGACTAGCGGGAGGGGGAGTGGATACGCAGTATTTT. This codes for CASSRRLAGGGVDTQYF.

This clonotype occurred a few times. The rearrangement uses TRBV29-1 and TRBJ1-1; no clear D gene. Looked up from germline, CDR1 is SQVTM and CDR2 is ANQGSEA. CDR3 length: 11 amino acids. V dropped 7 bases and J dropped 7 bases, with 13 bases sitting between them. The CDR3 DNA reads as TGCAGCGCCACGATGGCGAATGAAGCTTTCTTT. Encoded protein: CSATMANEAFF. Complete variable domain (other parts from reference TRBV29-1 and TRBJ1-1): SAVISQKPSRDICQRGTSLTIQCQVDSQVTMMFWYRQQPGQSLTLIATANQGSEATYESGFVIDKFPISRPNLTFSTLTVSNMSPEDSSIYLCSATMANEAFFGQGTRLTVV.

This clonotype was detected only a few times. The CDR3 reads CAWSQTRGGTGELFF. In DNA form, the CDR3 reads TGTGCCTGGAGTCAGACCCGCGGGGGCACCGGGGAGCTGTTTTTT. The chain employs TRBV30 and TRBJ2-2; 7 bases map to TRBD2. Trimming took 2 bases from V and 4 from J; bases not matched to a gene: 7. This CDR3 has 15 amino acids. Germline CDR1 is GTSNPN and CDR2 is SVGIG (reference sequence). Combining the CDR3 with reference TRBV30 and TRBJ2-2 gives the whole variable domain SQTIHQWPATLVQPVGSPLSLECTVEGTSNPNLYWYRQAAGRGLQLLFYSVGIGQISSEVPQNLSASRPQDRQFILSSKKLLLSDSGFYLCAWSQTRGGTGELFFGEGSRLTVL.

In this sample, this clonotype turned up a few times. The gene calls are TRBV19 and TRBJ2-1; D might be TRBD2 (6 bases). Germline CDR1 LNHDA, CDR2 SQIVND (reference sequence). The CDR3 runs 16 residues. Trimming stripped 0 bases from V and 2 bases from J, with 11 bases between. In nucleotides, the CDR3 is TGTGCCAGTAGTATAGATGTAGCGGACCCCTACAATGAGCAGTTCTTC. Its protein is CASSIDVADPYNEQFF.

This clonotype was seen a few times. This chain links TRBV28 with TRBJ1-4; maybe TRBD1 (5 bases). Trimming took 3 bases from V and 8 from J, leaving 19 bases between them. The germline gives CDR1 MDHEN, CDR2 SYDVKM. This CDR3 has 16 amino acids. CDR3 sequence reads: CASSLGSAGLGEKLFF. The CDR3 bases are TGTGCCAGCAGTTTGGGGTCGGCAGGGCTAGGGGAAAAACTGTTTTTT.

This clonotype was counted between two and nine times. V gene TRBV20-1 combines with J gene TRBJ2-3, with D possibly matching TRBD2 (6 bases). Looked up from germline, CDR1 is DFQATT and CDR2 is SNEGSKA (reference sequence). Trimming took 4 bases from V and 1 from J, leaving 12 bases between them. This CDR3 is built from 14 residues. The CDR3 DNA reads as TGCAGTGCTATGAGGGAGGAGGGCACAGATACGCAGTATTTT. It yields the protein CSAMREEGTDTQYF.

CDR3 loop: CSATRDRPNEQFF. The DNA of the CDR3 is TGCAGTGCAACCCGGGACAGGCCCAACGAGCAGTTCTTC. This sequence joins TRBV20-1 and TRBJ2-1; 8 nucleotides agree with TRBD1. V was pared by 6 bases and J by 10 bases, with 11 bases of the junction left unmatched. This CDR3 spans 13 amino acids. Germline V gene lookup returns CDR1 DFQATT and CDR2 SNEGSKA (reference sequence).